What follows describes a single T cell receptor (beta chain). Its antigen is not known. Control samples were healthy donors' buffy coats. These data belong to a study of STAT5B mutations in CD4+ large granular lymphocyte leukemia. Study outcomes and limitations: Patient CD4-sorted repertoires stayed more clonal than healthy ones after leukemic-clone removal. Main leukemic clonotypes were patient-specific, but roughly 25% appeared at low frequency elsewhere.

The protocol was immunoSEQ multiplex PCR, while the TCRdb copy is restricted to in-frame clones and leaves out a portion. The profile shows over 35,000 clones, about four fifths of them singletons. This sequence was found in a human donor in good health. Source material: CD4+ T cells from blood buffy coats.

CDR3 DNA sequence: TGCGCCAGCAGCTCACCCGTGAGGGGTACTGAAGCTTTCTTT. It codes for CASSSPVRGTEAFF. The V and J genes are TRBV5-1 and TRBJ1-1; D may be TRBD1 (5 bases). Germline lookup yields CDR1 SGHRS and CDR2 YFSETQ. Trimming removed 3 bases from V and 5 bases from J, with 14 bases in between. This CDR3 spans 14 amino acids.